This T cell receptor (beta chain) was observed in a study of Ad26.COV2.S vaccination and SARS-CoV-2 variants. Study information: Once or twice, 56 days apart, Ad26.COV2.S was delivered intramuscularly. General study findings and limits: While placebo recipients had lower spike-specific TCR breadth, vaccine recipients had more. Measurement of non-spike TCR breadth gave similar results in vaccine and placebo recipients.

As concerns this clone: Its antigen is undetermined.

Produced via immunoSEQ multiplex PCR; TCRdb's table is partial and in-frame only. The top ten hold 6.4% of the sample, which has roughly 350,000 clones, about 88% seen once. This sample's treatment: around 19 received Ad26.COV2.S at low or high dose, single or two shots; 5 received placebo; per-sample allocation not given. Sampling was done on day 63 after the first vaccine or placebo injection. Within Boston, the person who donated was an adult of 18-55 years. This TCR was sampled from a person between 18 and 65 years old who received the Ad26.COV2.S COVID-19 vaccine or a placebo. The sequencing used peripheral blood, collected in a trial of Ad26.COV2.S vaccine versus placebo.

The CDR3 coding sequence is TGCGCCAGCAACCCGGGGGAAGAGACCCAGTACTTC. As protein: CASNPGEETQYF. V gene TRBV5-1 combines with J gene TRBJ2-5; possible D gene TRBD2, 6 bases. The CDR3 spans 12 residues. Trimming removed 6 bases from V and 3 bases from J, with 9 bases in between. Germline V CDR1 and CDR2: SGHRS, YFSETQ.